Listed below are T cell receptor beta chains from one sample, sequenced in a study of cytomegalovirus exposure and HLA in healthy donors. TCRdb's copy holds only in-frame clones and misses some; the assay was immunoSEQ multiplex PCR. The sample consists of some 61,000 clones, nearly 98% of them appearing once. Sample: PBMCs. All receptors derive from a woman aged 18-29 years in good health and CMV-seropositive. CDR3s include the opening cysteine and the closing phenylalanine or tryptophan. Each record gives: J gene, V gene, D gene, CDR3 protein. The D gene is left open where the match is weak.

j_call: TRBJ2-1; v_call: TRBV9; d_call: TRBD2; cdr3_aa: CASSVDLAGSYNEQFF
j_call: TRBJ2-3; v_call: TRBV15; d_call: TRBD1; cdr3_aa: CATSRVQGFGADTQYF
j_call: TRBJ2-3; v_call: TRBV7-3; d_call: .; cdr3_aa: CASSSSTDTQYF
j_call: TRBJ2-7; v_call: TRBV6-1; d_call: TRBD2; cdr3_aa: CASTRLAGEQYF
j_call: TRBJ1-3; v_call: TRBV28; d_call: .; cdr3_aa: CASSLGSSGNTIYF
j_call: TRBJ1-1; v_call: TRBV28; d_call: .; cdr3_aa: CASSLGGMNTEAFF
j_call: TRBJ2-3; v_call: TRBV6-5; d_call: .; cdr3_aa: CASSYAGTDTQYF
j_call: TRBJ1-4; v_call: TRBV29-1; d_call: .; cdr3_aa: CSVGSGGGLGEKLFF
j_call: TRBJ2-1; v_call: TRBV13; d_call: .; cdr3_aa: CASSLGDNEQFF
j_call: TRBJ2-1; v_call: TRBV5-4; d_call: TRBD2; cdr3_aa: CASSLTAGGFNEQFF
j_call: TRBJ2-1; v_call: TRBV19; d_call: TRBD2; cdr3_aa: CASSRLAGVSNEQFF
j_call: TRBJ2-7; v_call: TRBV7-3; d_call: TRBD2; cdr3_aa: CASSLWGGAYEQYF
j_call: TRBJ2-3; v_call: TRBV29-1; d_call: .; cdr3_aa: CSAESGDTQYF
j_call: TRBJ1-1; v_call: TRBV28; d_call: TRBD1; cdr3_aa: CASGTGGLNTEAFF
j_call: TRBJ2-2; v_call: TRBV28; d_call: .; cdr3_aa: CASIGQRANTGELFF
j_call: TRBJ1-1; v_call: TRBV5-4; d_call: TRBD1; cdr3_aa: CASSKPRQGAGTEAFF
j_call: TRBJ2-5; v_call: TRBV4-2; d_call: .; cdr3_aa: CASSQGTNQETQYF
j_call: TRBJ2-1; v_call: TRBV5-1; d_call: TRBD2; cdr3_aa: CASSLGTSNEQFF
j_call: TRBJ2-1; v_call: TRBV5-1; d_call: .; cdr3_aa: CASSLGRGNEQFF
j_call: TRBJ2-5; v_call: TRBV5-5; d_call: .; cdr3_aa: CASSQTGLETQYF
j_call: TRBJ1-2; v_call: TRBV6-1; d_call: TRBD1; cdr3_aa: CASSVTGTGAYGYTF
j_call: TRBJ2-7; v_call: TRBV7-2; d_call: .; cdr3_aa: CASSLDGGYEQYF
j_call: TRBJ1-5; v_call: TRBV7-8; d_call: .; cdr3_aa: CASSLKGGAYSNQPQHF
j_call: TRBJ2-7; v_call: TRBV6-1; d_call: TRBD1; cdr3_aa: CASSQDRGSYEQYF
j_call: TRBJ2-7; v_call: TRBV7-8; d_call: .; cdr3_aa: CASSPPTRDEQYF
j_call: TRBJ1-1; v_call: TRBV2; d_call: .; cdr3_aa: CASSQDSQNTEAFF
j_call: TRBJ1-1; v_call: TRBV19; d_call: TRBD1; cdr3_aa: CASIKDRINTEAFF
j_call: TRBJ1-5; v_call: TRBV19; d_call: .; cdr3_aa: CASSRAASNQPQHF
j_call: TRBJ2-7; v_call: TRBV2; d_call: .; cdr3_aa: CASSDTGQSF
j_call: TRBJ1-5; v_call: TRBV28; d_call: .; cdr3_aa: CASRLTGLSNQPQHF
j_call: TRBJ2-5; v_call: TRBV2; d_call: TRBD1; cdr3_aa: CASRERTGALGKTQYF
j_call: TRBJ2-7; v_call: TRBV7-9; d_call: TRBD2; cdr3_aa: CASSLGLAGYEQYF
j_call: TRBJ2-2; v_call: TRBV29-1; d_call: TRBD1; cdr3_aa: CSTGQGVGELFF
j_call: TRBJ2-1; v_call: TRBV15; d_call: TRBD2; cdr3_aa: CATSAPWGLAGENEQFF
j_call: TRBJ2-7; v_call: TRBV5-1; d_call: TRBD2; cdr3_aa: CASSGGLAVFSYEQYF
j_call: TRBJ1-6; v_call: TRBV5-6; d_call: .; cdr3_aa: CASRGRGLSPLHF
j_call: TRBJ2-7; v_call: TRBV7-9; d_call: TRBD1; cdr3_aa: CASSTGGQDPNYEQYF
j_call: TRBJ2-1; v_call: TRBV5-8; d_call: TRBD2; cdr3_aa: CASSGAVSGRAWDDEQFF
j_call: TRBJ1-3; v_call: TRBV6-5; d_call: .; cdr3_aa: CASSTRLISGNTIYF
j_call: TRBJ2-7; v_call: TRBV19; d_call: .; cdr3_aa: CASSRIGTLSSYEQYF
j_call: TRBJ2-1; v_call: TRBV9; d_call: .; cdr3_aa: CASSPRLDYNEQFF
j_call: TRBJ1-1; v_call: TRBV5-4; d_call: .; cdr3_aa: CASRPDSQGTEAFF
j_call: TRBJ2-2; v_call: TRBV9; d_call: TRBD2; cdr3_aa: CASSELAGTGELFF
j_call: TRBJ1-1; v_call: TRBV28; d_call: TRBD1; cdr3_aa: CASSLFGQGATEAFF
j_call: TRBJ1-3; v_call: TRBV27; d_call: TRBD1; cdr3_aa: CASSSLTGEGNTIYF
j_call: TRBJ2-5; v_call: TRBV19; d_call: TRBD1; cdr3_aa: CASSIQGARETQYF
j_call: TRBJ2-7; v_call: TRBV13; d_call: .; cdr3_aa: CASSQRDLPYEQYF
j_call: TRBJ2-1; v_call: TRBV6-5; d_call: TRBD2; cdr3_aa: CASSYSTSGAHNEQFF
j_call: TRBJ2-1; v_call: TRBV30; d_call: TRBD2; cdr3_aa: CAWIGRESVNEQFF
j_call: TRBJ1-4; v_call: TRBV11-2; d_call: TRBD1; cdr3_aa: CASSFFGQDHVANEKLFF
j_call: TRBJ2-5; v_call: TRBV11-2; d_call: TRBD1; cdr3_aa: CASSQSPGTGSETQYF
j_call: TRBJ2-3; v_call: TRBV19; d_call: .; cdr3_aa: CASSPRGAEDTQYF
j_call: TRBJ2-3; v_call: TRBV4-2; d_call: .; cdr3_aa: CASSQDRRGREPDTQYF